These 25 T cell receptor beta chains were sequenced from one sample in a study of blood T cell repertoires in COVID-19. Repertoires were generated with immunoSEQ multiplex PCR, while TCRdb's copy carries only in-frame clones and drops some. The data contain about 91,000 clones, about 77% of them seen just once; the ten biggest clones take up about 10%. The sample was peripheral blood. These receptors were taken from a woman older than 75 with acute or convalescent COVID-19.

The chain employs TRBV5-1 and TRBJ2-1, with 9 bases identical to TRBD2. The CDR3 sequence is 15 residues long. In germline, CDR1 is SGHRS, CDR2 YFSETQ. V gave up 1 base and J gave up 3 bases; unmatched junction bases: 2. The CDR3 DNA follows: TGCGCCAGCAGCTTGTCACTAGCGGGCTACAATGAGCAGTTCTTC. Amino acid sequence: CASSLSLAGYNEQFF. The variable domain in full, completed from reference TRBV5-1 and TRBJ2-1, reads KAGVTQTPRYLIKTRGQQVTLSCSPISGHRSVSWYQQTPGQGLQFLFEYFSETQRNKGNFPGRFSGRQFSNSRSEMNVSTLELGDSALYLCASSLSLAGYNEQFFGPGTRLTVL.

The chain carries TRBV5-1 and TRBJ1-1; no firm D call. V was shortened by 0 bases and J by 0 bases, with 9 bases between the two germline ends. The CDR3 extends over 15 amino acids. Germline CDR1 reads SGHRS; CDR2 reads YFSETQ. In nucleotides, the CDR3 is TGCGCCAGCAGCTTGGGGGCAGCCATGAACACTGAAGCTTTCTTT. Its protein product is CASSLGAAMNTEAFF.

This chain uses TRBV7-2 with TRBJ1-1; 7 bases are shared with TRBD1. The CDR3 is 13 amino acids. Trimming took 5 bases from V and 9 from J; bases not matched to a gene: 9. Germline V lookup: CDR1 SGHTA, CDR2 FQGNSA. The chain's CDR3 is CASSIHEGAQAFF. CDR3 coding DNA: TGTGCCAGCAGCATACACGAGGGGGCGCAAGCTTTCTTT.

This chain links TRBV7-2 with TRBJ1-6; possible D gene TRBD1, 6 bases. CDR1 and CDR2 (germline): SGHTA, FQGNSA. Trimming stripped 7 bases from V and 5 bases from J, with 15 bases between. This CDR3 spans 15 amino acids. The chain's CDR3 is CASTFTGLNNSPLHF. CDR3 nucleotide sequence: TGTGCCAGCACCTTCACAGGGCTCAATAATTCACCCCTCCACTTT.

J is TRBJ2-3 and V is TRBV6-4, with D hard to call. Per the germline V gene, CDR1 is MRHNA and CDR2 is SNTAGT. V was trimmed by 0 bases and J by 8 bases, leaving 12 bases between them. The CDR3 length is 14 residues. The CDR3 sequence is CASSDSWASGTQYF. The CDR3 DNA is TGTGCCAGCAGTGACTCATGGGCATCTGGTACGCAGTATTTT.

The chain couples TRBV5-1 to TRBJ2-2, with D perhaps TRBD1 (5 bases). Trimming stripped 0 bases from V and 5 bases from J, with 14 bases between. The germline V gene has CDR1 SGHRS and CDR2 YFSETQ. This CDR3 region has 16 residues. The CDR3 sequence: CASSLGGGLGTGELFF. In nucleotides, the CDR3 is TGCGCCAGCAGCTTGGGGGGCGGTCTTGGGACCGGGGAGCTGTTTTTT. Complete variable domain (other parts from reference TRBV5-1 and TRBJ2-2): KAGVTQTPRYLIKTRGQQVTLSCSPISGHRSVSWYQQTPGQGLQFLFEYFSETQRNKGNFPGRFSGRQFSNSRSEMNVSTLELGDSALYLCASSLGGGLGTGELFFGEGSRLTVL.

This clone has only one observation. The chain employs TRBV7-2 and TRBJ2-7, with TRBD2 as a possible D gene (6 bases). CDR3 length equals 13 residues. V was shortened by 4 bases and J by 3 bases, with 10 bases between the two germline ends. The germline V gene encodes CDR1 SGHTA and CDR2 FQGNSA. Written as DNA, the CDR3 is TGTGCCAGCAGCTCGACTAGTAACTACGAGCAGTACTTC. Encoded protein: CASSSTSNYEQYF.

The chain uses TRBV18 and TRBJ1-4, with D possibly TRBD1 on 6 matching bases. Germline-derived CDR1 and CDR2 are KGHSH and LQKENI. The CDR3 has 21 amino acids. V dropped 4 bases and J dropped 3 bases, with 30 bases sitting between them. CDR3 region: CASSLRQARNSRPPANEKLFF. The CDR3 nucleotides read TGTGCCAGCTCACTCAGACAGGCCCGCAATTCCAGGCCGCCGGCTAATGAAAAACTGTTTTTT.

This chain's CDR3 is CASSSHREGDTQYF. CDR3 sequence (DNA): TGTGCCAGCAGTTCACACAGGGAGGGAGATACGCAGTATTTT. V usage is TRBV27 and J usage is TRBJ2-3; D is possibly TRBD2 (7 bases). Germline CDR1 is MNHEY and CDR2 is SMNVEV (reference sequence). The CDR3 is 14 amino acids. V lost 4 bases and J lost 5, with 13 bases in between.

V usage is TRBV5-4 and J usage is TRBJ2-2; no reliable D call. CDR1 is SGHNT, CDR2 YYREEE, per germline (reference sequence). The CDR3 totals 13 residues. Trimming shortened V by 1 base and J by 4 bases, and 5 bases separated the two germline ends. The chain's CDR3 is CASSLPLTGELFF. The CDR3 region has the DNA TGTGCCAGCAGCTTGCCTCTCACCGGGGAGCTGTTTTTT.

V and J are TRBV4-3 and TRBJ2-2; D is ambiguous. V shed 0 bases and J shed 1 base, with 6 bases lying between them. This CDR3 contains 15 residues. The germline V gene has CDR1 LGHNA and CDR2 YSLEER. The DNA for the CDR3 is TGCGCCAGCAGCCAAGATTATCGGAACACCGGGGAGCTGTTTTTT. It specifies CASSQDYRNTGELFF.

In its sample, this clone was seen once. This chain uses TRBV2 with TRBJ2-5; TRBD2 might be the D (6 bases). The CDR3 runs 13 residues. From germline, CDR1 is SNHLY and CDR2 FYNNEI. Deletions cut 8 bases from V and 7 bases from J, with 17 bases between. CDR3 DNA sequence: TGTGCCAGCGCGAGTTCGCAGGGAGGGACCCAGTACTTC. Amino acid sequence: CASASSQGGTQYF.

Points on this clone: At one of its ends the junction is not consistent with the germline gene, which may arise from a read error. This chain links TRBV7-7 with TRBJ2-5; 8 bases map to TRBD1. Germline loops: CDR1 SSHAT, CDR2 FNYEAQ (reference sequence). This CDR3 comprises 15 residues. CDR3 loop: CASSLGAGGRETQYF. CDR3 sequence (DNA): TGTGCTAGCAGCTTAGGGGCAGGGGGCCGGGAGACCCAGTACTTC.

V is TRBV5-4 and J is TRBJ2-1, with D unclear. Germline-derived CDR1 and CDR2 are SGHNT and YYREEE (reference sequence). This CDR3 is built from 15 residues. V lost 0 bases, J lost 0 bases, and 7 bases lay in between. The CDR3 nucleotides read TGTGCCAGCAGCTTGGGACATACCTCCTACAATGAGCAGTTCTTC. Residues: CASSLGHTSYNEQFF.

The chain recombines TRBV6-2 or TRBV6-3 with TRBJ2-1; 9 bases are a match to TRBD2. The CDR3 is 16 amino acids. Germline assignment: CDR1 MNHEY and CDR2 SVGEGT. Unmatched junction bases numbered 8, after V lost 6 bases and J lost 2 bases. The CDR3 region is CASSQLAGTPYNEQFF. The CDR3 region has the DNA TGTGCCAGCAGCCAGCTAGCGGGGACACCCTACAATGAGCAGTTCTTC.

V gene TRBV5-4 combines with J gene TRBJ1-2, with TRBD1 matching over 7 bases. Trimming removed 0 bases from V and 3 bases from J; junction bases left unmatched: 11. The CDR3 extends over 17 amino acids. Per germline, CDR1 SGHNT and CDR2 YYREEE (reference sequence). CDR3 in amino acids: CASSLARTEQGHYGYTF. The DNA of the CDR3 is TGTGCCAGCAGCTTGGCGAGGACTGAACAGGGGCACTATGGCTACACCTTC. Together with reference TRBV5-4 and TRBJ1-2, the CDR3 gives the full variable domain: ETGVTQSPTHLIKTRGQQVTLRCSSQSGHNTVSWYQQALGQGPQFIFQYYREEENGRGNFPPRFSGLQFPNYSSELNVNALELDDSALYLCASSLARTEQGHYGYTFGSGTRLTVV.

This chain links TRBV6-5 with TRBJ2-5; D may be TRBD1 (5 bases). Per the germline V gene, CDR1 is MNHEY and CDR2 is SVGAGI. V was shortened by 7 bases and J by 5 bases, with 14 bases between the two germline ends. This CDR3 spans 13 amino acids. In DNA form, the CDR3 reads TGTGCCAGCACCAGACCAGGGTTGGAGACCCAGTACTTC. Encoded protein: CASTRPGLETQYF.

The chain couples TRBV29-1 to TRBJ1-5; D gene unclear. In germline, CDR1 is SQVTM, CDR2 ANQGSEA. Trimming took 7 bases from V and 7 from J, leaving 20 bases between them. This CDR3 has 14 residues. CDR3: CSAASGGYGQPQHF. CDR3 sequence (DNA): TGCAGCGCCGCGTCTGGAGGTTATGGGCAGCCCCAGCATTTT.

The chain links TRBV14 to TRBJ2-1; D gene unclear. The CDR3 runs to 16 residues. V lost 0 bases to trimming and J lost 6 bases, with 15 bases between them. Germline CDR1 reads SGHDN; CDR2 reads FVKESK. CDR3 bases: TGTGCCAGCAGCCAAGAGGCGGCCGCTTTGGTCAATGAGCAGTTCTTC. Translating it yields CASSQEAAALVNEQFF.

This chain connects TRBV7-2 to TRBJ1-2; no reliable D call. This CDR3 contains 12 residues. Per the germline V gene, CDR1 is SGHTA and CDR2 is FQGNSA. V lost 5 bases to trimming and J lost 4 bases, with 8 bases between them. CDR3 nucleotide sequence: TGTGCCAGCAGCCGTTATAGCTATGGCTACACCTTC. It is translated as CASSRYSYGYTF.

This clone came up a few times. The chain is built from TRBV7-9 and TRBJ2-3; 9 bases are shared with TRBD1. J gave up 4 bases and V 6 bases, and 11 bases lay outside the gene matches. Germline loops: CDR1 SEHNR, CDR2 FQNEAQ (reference sequence). The CDR3 totals 16 residues. The CDR3 is CASRKDRGFTPDTQYF. DNA for the CDR3: TGTGCCAGCAGAAAGGACAGGGGCTTTACGCCAGATACGCAGTATTTT. Based on the CDR3 plus reference TRBV7-9 and TRBJ2-3, the full variable domain is DTGVSQNPRHKITKRGQNVTFRCDPISEHNRLYWYRQTLGQGPEFLTYFQNEAQLEKSRLLSDRFSAERPKGSFSTLEIQRTEQGDSAMYLCASRKDRGFTPDTQYFGPGTRLTVL.

The rearrangement links TRBV5-1 to TRBJ2-7; TRBD1 aligns across 7 bases. Germline lookup yields CDR1 SGHRS and CDR2 YFSETQ. The V gene end was trimmed by 0 bases and the J gene end by 7 bases; junction bases not matched to a gene: 10. The CDR3 consists of 15 residues. The CDR3 protein is CASSLGGGDLGEQYF. Written as DNA, the CDR3 is TGCGCCAGCAGCTTGGGAGGGGGCGATTTGGGAGAGCAGTACTTC.

The rearrangement joins TRBV5-4 to TRBJ2-2; 11 bases are shared with TRBD2. The ends lost 0 bases at V and 6 bases at J; junction bases unmatched: 7. Germline loops: CDR1 SGHNT, CDR2 YYREEE (reference sequence). The CDR3 has 17 amino acids. The CDR3 here is CASSLGGTSGFSGELFF. The CDR3 DNA reads as TGTGCCAGCAGCTTGGGGGGGACTAGCGGTTTTTCCGGGGAGCTGTTTTTT.

This chain connects TRBV20-1 to TRBJ2-1, with D unclear. CDR1 and CDR2 from the germline V gene are DFQATT and SNEGSKA (reference sequence). This CDR3 spans 11 amino acids. V lost 1 base and J lost 15, with 13 bases in between. The CDR3 DNA follows: TGCAGTGCTAGAGTACTTCTCGGGTGGTTCTTC. This codes for CSARVLLGWFF.

V is TRBV28 and J is TRBJ1-1; a weak D match, TRBD1 (6 bases). The germline V and J ends were trimmed by 7 bases and 5 bases, with 14 bases remaining between them. Per the germline V gene, CDR1 is MDHEN and CDR2 is SYDVKM. CDR3 length equals 13 residues. In DNA form, the CDR3 reads TGTGCCAGCACTCCTCTAGGGGGAACTGAAGCTTTCTTT. As protein: CASTPLGGTEAFF. The variable domain in full, with the rest retrieved from reference TRBV28 and TRBJ1-1, is DVKVTQSSRYLVKRTGEKVFLECVQDMDHENMFWYRQDPGLGLRLIYFSYDVKMKEKGDIPEGYSVSREKKERFSLILESASTNQTSMYLCASTPLGGTEAFFGQGTRLTVV.